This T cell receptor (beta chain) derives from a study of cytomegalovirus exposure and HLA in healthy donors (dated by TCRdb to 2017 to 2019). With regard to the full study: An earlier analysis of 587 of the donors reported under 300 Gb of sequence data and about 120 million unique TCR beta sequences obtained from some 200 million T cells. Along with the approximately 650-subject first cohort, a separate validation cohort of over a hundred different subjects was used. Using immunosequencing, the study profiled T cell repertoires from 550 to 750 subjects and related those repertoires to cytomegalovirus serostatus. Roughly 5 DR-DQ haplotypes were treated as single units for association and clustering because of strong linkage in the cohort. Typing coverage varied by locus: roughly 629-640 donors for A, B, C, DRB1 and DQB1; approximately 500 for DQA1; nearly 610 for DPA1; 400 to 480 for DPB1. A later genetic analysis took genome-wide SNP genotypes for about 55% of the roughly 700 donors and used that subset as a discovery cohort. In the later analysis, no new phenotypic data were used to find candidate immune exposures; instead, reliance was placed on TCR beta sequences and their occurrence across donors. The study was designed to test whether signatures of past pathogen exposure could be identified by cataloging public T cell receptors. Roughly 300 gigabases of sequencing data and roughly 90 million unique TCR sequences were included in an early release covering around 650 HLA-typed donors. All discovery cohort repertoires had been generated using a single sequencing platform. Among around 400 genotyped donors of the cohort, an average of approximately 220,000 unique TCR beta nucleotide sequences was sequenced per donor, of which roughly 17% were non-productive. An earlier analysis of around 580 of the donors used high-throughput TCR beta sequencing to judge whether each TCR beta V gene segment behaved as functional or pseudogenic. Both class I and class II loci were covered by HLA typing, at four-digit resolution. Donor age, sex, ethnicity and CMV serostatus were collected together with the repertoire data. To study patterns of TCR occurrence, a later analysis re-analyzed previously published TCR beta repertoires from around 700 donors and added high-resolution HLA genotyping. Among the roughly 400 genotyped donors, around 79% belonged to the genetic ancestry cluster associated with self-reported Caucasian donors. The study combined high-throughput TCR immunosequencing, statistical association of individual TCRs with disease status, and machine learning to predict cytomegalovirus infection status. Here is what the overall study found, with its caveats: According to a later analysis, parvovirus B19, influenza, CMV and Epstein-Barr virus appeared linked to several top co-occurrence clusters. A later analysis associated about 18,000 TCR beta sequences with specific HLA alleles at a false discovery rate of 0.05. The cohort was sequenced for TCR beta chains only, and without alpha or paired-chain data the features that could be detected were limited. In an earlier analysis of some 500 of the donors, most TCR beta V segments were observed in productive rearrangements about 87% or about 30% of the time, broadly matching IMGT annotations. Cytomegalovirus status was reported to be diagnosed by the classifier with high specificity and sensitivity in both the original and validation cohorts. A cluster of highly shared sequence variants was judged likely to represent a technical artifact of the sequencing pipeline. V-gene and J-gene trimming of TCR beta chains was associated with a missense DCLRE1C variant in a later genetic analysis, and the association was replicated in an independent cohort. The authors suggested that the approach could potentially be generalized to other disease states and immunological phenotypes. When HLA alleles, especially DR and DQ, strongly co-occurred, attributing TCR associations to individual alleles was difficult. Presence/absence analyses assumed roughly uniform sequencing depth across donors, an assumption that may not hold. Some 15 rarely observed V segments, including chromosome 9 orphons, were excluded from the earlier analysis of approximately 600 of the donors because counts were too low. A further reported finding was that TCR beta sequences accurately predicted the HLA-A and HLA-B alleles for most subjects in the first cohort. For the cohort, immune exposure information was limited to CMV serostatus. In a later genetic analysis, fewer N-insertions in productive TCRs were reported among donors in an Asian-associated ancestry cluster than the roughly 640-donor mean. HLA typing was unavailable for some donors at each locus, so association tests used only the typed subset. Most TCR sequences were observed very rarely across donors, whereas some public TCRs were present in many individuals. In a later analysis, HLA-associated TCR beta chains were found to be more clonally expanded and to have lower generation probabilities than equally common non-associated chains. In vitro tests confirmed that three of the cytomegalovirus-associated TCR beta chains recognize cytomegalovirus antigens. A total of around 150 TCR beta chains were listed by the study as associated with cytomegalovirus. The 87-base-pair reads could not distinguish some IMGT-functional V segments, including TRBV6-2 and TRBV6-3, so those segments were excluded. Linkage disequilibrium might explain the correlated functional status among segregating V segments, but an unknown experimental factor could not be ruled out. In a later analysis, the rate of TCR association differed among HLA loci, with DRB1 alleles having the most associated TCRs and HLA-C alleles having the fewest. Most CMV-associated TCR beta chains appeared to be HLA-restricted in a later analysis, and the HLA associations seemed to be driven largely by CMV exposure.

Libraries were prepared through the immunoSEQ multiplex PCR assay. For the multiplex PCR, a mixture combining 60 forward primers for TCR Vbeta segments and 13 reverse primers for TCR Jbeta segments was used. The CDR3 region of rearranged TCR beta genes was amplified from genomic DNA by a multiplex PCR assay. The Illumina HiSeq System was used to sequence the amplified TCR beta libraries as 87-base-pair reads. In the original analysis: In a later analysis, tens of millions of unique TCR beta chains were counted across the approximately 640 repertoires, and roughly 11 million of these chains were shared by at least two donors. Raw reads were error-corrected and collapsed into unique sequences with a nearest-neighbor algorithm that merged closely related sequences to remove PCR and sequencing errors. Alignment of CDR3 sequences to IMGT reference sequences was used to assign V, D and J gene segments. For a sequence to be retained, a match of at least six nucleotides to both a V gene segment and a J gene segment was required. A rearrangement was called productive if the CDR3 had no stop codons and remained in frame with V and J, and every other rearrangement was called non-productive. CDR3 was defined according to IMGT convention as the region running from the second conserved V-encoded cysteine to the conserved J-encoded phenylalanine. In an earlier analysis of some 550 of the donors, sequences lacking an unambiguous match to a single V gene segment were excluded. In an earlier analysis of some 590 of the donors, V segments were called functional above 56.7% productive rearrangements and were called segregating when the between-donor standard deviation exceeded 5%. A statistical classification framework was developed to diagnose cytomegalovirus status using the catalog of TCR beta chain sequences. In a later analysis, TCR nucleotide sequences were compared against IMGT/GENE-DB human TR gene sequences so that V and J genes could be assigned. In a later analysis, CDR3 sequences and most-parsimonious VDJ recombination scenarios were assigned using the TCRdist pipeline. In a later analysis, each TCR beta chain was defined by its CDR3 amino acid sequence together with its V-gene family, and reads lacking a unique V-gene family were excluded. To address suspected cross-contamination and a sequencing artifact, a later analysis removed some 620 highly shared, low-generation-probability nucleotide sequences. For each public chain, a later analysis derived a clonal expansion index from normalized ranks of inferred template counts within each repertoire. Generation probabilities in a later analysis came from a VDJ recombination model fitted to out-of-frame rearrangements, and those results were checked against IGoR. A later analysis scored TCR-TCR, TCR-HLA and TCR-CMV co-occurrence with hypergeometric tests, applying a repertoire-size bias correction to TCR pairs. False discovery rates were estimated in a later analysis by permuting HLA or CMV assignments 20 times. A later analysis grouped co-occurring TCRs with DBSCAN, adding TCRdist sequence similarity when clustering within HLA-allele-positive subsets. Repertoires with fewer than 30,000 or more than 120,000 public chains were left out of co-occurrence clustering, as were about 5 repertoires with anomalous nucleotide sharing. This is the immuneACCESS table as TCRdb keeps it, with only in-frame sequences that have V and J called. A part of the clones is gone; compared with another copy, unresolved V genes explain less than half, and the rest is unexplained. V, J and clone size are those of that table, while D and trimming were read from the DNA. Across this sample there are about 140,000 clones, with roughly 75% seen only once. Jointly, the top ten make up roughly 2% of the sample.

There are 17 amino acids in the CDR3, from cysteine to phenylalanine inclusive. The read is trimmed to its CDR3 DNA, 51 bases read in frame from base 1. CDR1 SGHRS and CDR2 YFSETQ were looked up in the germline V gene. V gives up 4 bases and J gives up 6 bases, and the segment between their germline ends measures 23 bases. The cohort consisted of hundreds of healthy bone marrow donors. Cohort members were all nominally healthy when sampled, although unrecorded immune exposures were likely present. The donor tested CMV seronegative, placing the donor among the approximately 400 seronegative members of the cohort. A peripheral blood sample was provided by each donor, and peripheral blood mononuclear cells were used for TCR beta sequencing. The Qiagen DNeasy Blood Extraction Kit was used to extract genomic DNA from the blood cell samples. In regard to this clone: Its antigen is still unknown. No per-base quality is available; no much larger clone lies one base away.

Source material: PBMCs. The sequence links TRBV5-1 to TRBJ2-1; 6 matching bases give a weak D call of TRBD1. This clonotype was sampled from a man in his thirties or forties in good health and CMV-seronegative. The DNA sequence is TGCGCCAGCAGCATATTCTTAACAGGGAGTGGTGGCAATGAGCAGTTCTTC. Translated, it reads CASSIFLTGSGGNEQFF.